This is a list of T cell receptor beta chains from one sample in a study of shared clonotypes between healthy human individuals. Data came from immunoSEQ multiplex PCR; TCRdb stores just in-frame clones and leaves some out. The sample lists approximately 1,000,000 clones; around 78% were seen once. Material for sequencing was memory CD4+ T cells from PBMCs. The receptors shown here come from a man aged 18 to 35 in good health. Some clones in this sample may be carry-over from other donors' samples. CDR3s include the opening cysteine and the closing phenylalanine or tryptophan. Each record gives: V gene, clone size, CDR3 length, CDR3 protein. Some rows have no size entry. The others give once, few or many, or a class for an expanded clone.

v_call: TRBV7-8; clone_size: NA; cdr3_length: 13; cdr3_aa: CASSLISPGQQYF
v_call: TRBV5-6; clone_size: NA; cdr3_length: 14; cdr3_aa: CASSLYDNSYEQYF
v_call: TRBV19; clone_size: once; cdr3_length: 13; cdr3_aa: CASSGRTSYEQYF
v_call: TRBV29-1; clone_size: NA; cdr3_length: 13; cdr3_aa: CSVGRGKRDTQYF
v_call: TRBV2; clone_size: NA; cdr3_length: 14; cdr3_aa: CASNPTGNTGELFF
v_call: TRBV28; clone_size: NA; cdr3_length: 15; cdr3_aa: CASNSPQGTNTEAFF
v_call: TRBV5-1; clone_size: NA; cdr3_length: 13; cdr3_aa: CASSREGVETQYF
v_call: TRBV5-1; clone_size: NA; cdr3_length: 15; cdr3_aa: CATRYLAGGDNEQFF
v_call: TRBV5-4; clone_size: NA; cdr3_length: 13; cdr3_aa: CASTVTGGDEQFF
v_call: TRBV5-1; clone_size: NA; cdr3_length: 16; cdr3_aa: CASSLAELSGANVLTF
v_call: TRBV5-6; clone_size: NA; cdr3_length: 17; cdr3_aa: CASSLPGHPDIYYEQYF
v_call: TRBV27; clone_size: NA; cdr3_length: 15; cdr3_aa: CASRKPQGGSGELFF
v_call: TRBV18; clone_size: NA; cdr3_length: 16; cdr3_aa: CASSPTLVGQQETQYF
v_call: TRBV6-6; clone_size: NA; cdr3_length: 16; cdr3_aa: CASSSSGRGGGNEQFF
v_call: TRBV11-2; clone_size: NA; cdr3_length: 13; cdr3_aa: CASSLDPAGDQYF
v_call: TRBV5-6; clone_size: NA; cdr3_length: 16; cdr3_aa: CASSLVGLAGFNEQFF
v_call: TRBV7-2; clone_size: NA; cdr3_length: 15; cdr3_aa: CASSPPGGGGETQYF
v_call: TRBV6-6; clone_size: NA; cdr3_length: 16; cdr3_aa: CASRDRQNGSLHEQFF
v_call: TRBV20-1; clone_size: NA; cdr3_length: 11; cdr3_aa: CSASSDYEQYF
v_call: TRBV5-1; clone_size: NA; cdr3_length: 15; cdr3_aa: CASSLIAQDAYEQYF
v_call: TRBV10-2; clone_size: NA; cdr3_length: 16; cdr3_aa: CASSGFGGRSYNEQFF
v_call: TRBV27; clone_size: NA; cdr3_length: 13; cdr3_aa: CASSLSGIYEQYF
v_call: TRBV19; clone_size: NA; cdr3_length: 22; cdr3_aa: CASSTPGRSGQLWAGAGEKLFF
v_call: TRBV30; clone_size: NA; cdr3_length: 11; cdr3_aa: CAWAGRGELFF
v_call: TRBV10-1; clone_size: NA; cdr3_length: 13; cdr3_aa: CARGTGKDEKLFF
v_call: TRBV28; clone_size: NA; cdr3_length: 14; cdr3_aa: CASSFREIDYGYTF
v_call: TRBV30; clone_size: NA; cdr3_length: 13; cdr3_aa: CAWIRGWDYGYTF
v_call: TRBV6-6; clone_size: NA; cdr3_length: 15; cdr3_aa: CASSLRQGNTGELFF
v_call: TRBV18; clone_size: NA; cdr3_length: 13; cdr3_aa: CASSRGKDTEAFF
v_call: TRBV5-4; clone_size: NA; cdr3_length: 17; cdr3_aa: CASSLDSLGVWSNVLTF
v_call: TRBV5-4; clone_size: NA; cdr3_length: 15; cdr3_aa: CASSFGGSFTYEQYF
v_call: TRBV15; clone_size: NA; cdr3_length: 13; cdr3_aa: CATSLDSNYGYTF
v_call: TRBV7-2; clone_size: few; cdr3_length: 18; cdr3_aa: CASSSHLRAGGDADTQYF
v_call: TRBV5-8; clone_size: NA; cdr3_length: 16; cdr3_aa: CASSLLRDRGPDTQYF